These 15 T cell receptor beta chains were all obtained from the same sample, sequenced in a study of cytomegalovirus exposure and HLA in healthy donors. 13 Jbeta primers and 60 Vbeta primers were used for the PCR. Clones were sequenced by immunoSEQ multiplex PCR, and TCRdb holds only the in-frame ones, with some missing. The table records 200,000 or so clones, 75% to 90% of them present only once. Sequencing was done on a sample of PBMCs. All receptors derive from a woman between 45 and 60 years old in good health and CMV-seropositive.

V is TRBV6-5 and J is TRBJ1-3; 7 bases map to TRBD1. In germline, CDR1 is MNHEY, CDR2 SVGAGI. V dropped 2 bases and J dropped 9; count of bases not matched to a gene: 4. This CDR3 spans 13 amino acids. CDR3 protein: CASSYDRVGTIYF. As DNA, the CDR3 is TGTGCCAGCAGTTACGACAGGGTCGGCACCATATATTTT.

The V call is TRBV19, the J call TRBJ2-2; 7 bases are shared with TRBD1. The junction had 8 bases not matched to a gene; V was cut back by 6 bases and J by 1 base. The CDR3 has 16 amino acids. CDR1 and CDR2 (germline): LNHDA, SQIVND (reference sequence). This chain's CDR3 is CASSNRGIMNTGELFF. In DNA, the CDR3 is TGTGCCAGTAGCAACAGGGGAATTATGAACACCGGGGAGCTGTTTTTT. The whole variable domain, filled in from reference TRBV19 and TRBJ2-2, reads DGGITQSPKYLFRKEGQNVTLSCEQNLNHDAMYWYRQDPGQGLRLIYYSQIVNDFQKGDIAEGYSVSREKKESFPLTVTSAQKNPTAFYLCASSNRGIMNTGELFFGEGSRLTVL.

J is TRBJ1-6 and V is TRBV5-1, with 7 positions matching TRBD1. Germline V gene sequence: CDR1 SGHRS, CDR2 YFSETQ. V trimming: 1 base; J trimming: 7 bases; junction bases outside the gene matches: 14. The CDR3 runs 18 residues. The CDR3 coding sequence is TGCGCCAGCAGCTTGTGGGGGACAGAGAACTTATTAAATTCACCCCTCCACTTT. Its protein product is CASSLWGTENLLNSPLHF.

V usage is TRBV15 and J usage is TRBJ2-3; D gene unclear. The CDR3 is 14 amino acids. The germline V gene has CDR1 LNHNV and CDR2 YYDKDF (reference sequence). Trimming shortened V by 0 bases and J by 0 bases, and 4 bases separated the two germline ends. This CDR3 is CATSRDPSTDTQYF. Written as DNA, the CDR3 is TGTGCCACCAGCAGAGACCCAAGCACAGATACGCAGTATTTT.

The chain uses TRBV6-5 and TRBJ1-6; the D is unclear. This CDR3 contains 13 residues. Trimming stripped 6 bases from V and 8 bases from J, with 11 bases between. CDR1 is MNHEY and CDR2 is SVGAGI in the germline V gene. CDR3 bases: TGTGCCAGCAGAGCGGGGTCGGATTCACCCCTCCACTTT. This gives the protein CASRAGSDSPLHF.

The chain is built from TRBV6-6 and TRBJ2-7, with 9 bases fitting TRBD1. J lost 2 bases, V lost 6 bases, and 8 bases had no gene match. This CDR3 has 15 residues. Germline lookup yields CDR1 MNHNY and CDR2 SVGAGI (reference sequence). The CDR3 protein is CASRTPGTGTYEQYF. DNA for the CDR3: TGTGCCAGCAGAACTCCCGGGACAGGGACCTACGAGCAGTACTTC.

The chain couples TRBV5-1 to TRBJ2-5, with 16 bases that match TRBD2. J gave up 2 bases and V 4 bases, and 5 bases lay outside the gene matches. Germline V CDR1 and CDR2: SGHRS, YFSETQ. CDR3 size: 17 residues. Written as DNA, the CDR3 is TGCGCCAGCAGCCGCCAGGGACTAGCGGGGGGGCAAGAGACCCAGTACTTC. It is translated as CASSRQGLAGGQETQYF.

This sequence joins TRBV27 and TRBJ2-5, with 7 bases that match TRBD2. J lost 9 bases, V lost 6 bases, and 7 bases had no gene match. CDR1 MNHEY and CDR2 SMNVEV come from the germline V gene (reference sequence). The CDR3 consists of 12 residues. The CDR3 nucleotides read TGTGCCAGCAGGCGGTGGGGGGGATCCCAGTACTTC. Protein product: CASRRWGGSQYF.

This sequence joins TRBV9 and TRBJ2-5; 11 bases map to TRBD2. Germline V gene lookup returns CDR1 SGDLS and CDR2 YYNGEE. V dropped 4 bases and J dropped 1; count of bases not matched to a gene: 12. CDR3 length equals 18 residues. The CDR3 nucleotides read TGTGCCAGCAGCCCCGGGGGGGCTAGCGGGGGGATCCAAGAGACCCAGTACTTC. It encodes CASSPGGASGGIQETQYF.

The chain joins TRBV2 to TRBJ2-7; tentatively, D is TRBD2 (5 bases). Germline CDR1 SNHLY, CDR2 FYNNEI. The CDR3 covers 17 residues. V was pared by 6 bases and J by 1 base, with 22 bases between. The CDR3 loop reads CASRNILSPDWSYEQYF. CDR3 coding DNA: TGTGCCAGCAGAAACATATTGAGCCCGGACTGGTCCTACGAGCAGTACTTC.

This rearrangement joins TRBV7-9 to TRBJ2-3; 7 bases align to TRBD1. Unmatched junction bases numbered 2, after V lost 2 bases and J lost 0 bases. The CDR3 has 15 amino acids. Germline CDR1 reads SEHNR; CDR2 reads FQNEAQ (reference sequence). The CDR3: CASSLRQGSTDTQYF. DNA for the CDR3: TGTGCCAGCAGCTTACGACAGGGTAGCACAGATACGCAGTATTTT.

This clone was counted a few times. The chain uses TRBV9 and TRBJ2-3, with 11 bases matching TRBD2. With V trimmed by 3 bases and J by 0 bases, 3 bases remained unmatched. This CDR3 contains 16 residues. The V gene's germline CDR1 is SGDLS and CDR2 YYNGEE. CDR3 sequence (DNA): TGTGCCAGCAGCGGGGGGACTAGCGGTAGCACAGATACGCAGTATTTT. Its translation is CASSGGTSGSTDTQYF.

This CDR3 is CSVGQYSYEQYF. CDR3 DNA sequence: TGCAGCGTGGGACAGTACTCCTACGAGCAGTACTTC. The chain recombines TRBV29-1 with TRBJ2-7; 7 bases match TRBD1. The length of the CDR3 is 12 residues. Losses at the gene ends were 6 bases for V and 0 bases for J; bases not matched to a gene: 2. Germline-derived CDR1 and CDR2 are SQVTM and ANQGSEA.

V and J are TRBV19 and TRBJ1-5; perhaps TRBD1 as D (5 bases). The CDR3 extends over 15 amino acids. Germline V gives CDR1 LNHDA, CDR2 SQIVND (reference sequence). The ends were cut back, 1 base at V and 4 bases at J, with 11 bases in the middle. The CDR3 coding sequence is TGTGCCAGTAGTATAGGGCAGGGTTGGAATCAGCCCCAGCATTTT. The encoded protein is CASSIGQGWNQPQHF. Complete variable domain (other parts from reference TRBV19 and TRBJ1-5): DGGITQSPKYLFRKEGQNVTLSCEQNLNHDAMYWYRQDPGQGLRLIYYSQIVNDFQKGDIAEGYSVSREKKESFPLTVTSAQKNPTAFYLCASSIGQGWNQPQHFGDGTRLSIL.

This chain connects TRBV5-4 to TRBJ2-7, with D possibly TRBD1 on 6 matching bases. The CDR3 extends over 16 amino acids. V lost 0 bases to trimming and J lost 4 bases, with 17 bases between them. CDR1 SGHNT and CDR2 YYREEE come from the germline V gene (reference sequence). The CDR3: CASSLGTGGQSYEQYF. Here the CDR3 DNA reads TGTGCCAGCAGCTTGGGGACCGGCGGACAGAGTTACGAGCAGTACTTC.